This T cell receptor (beta chain) was documented in a study of CD8+ T cells in alopecia areata. Turning to the study itself: Tofacitinib was taken orally by treated patients, and the dose was 5 to 10 mg twice daily.

Peripheral blood, together with lesional scalp punch biopsies, was collected from alopecia areata patients. After isolation, RNA underwent reverse transcription to generate cDNA as the sequencing template. Assay: immunoSEQ multiplex PCR; the TCRdb copy retains only in-frame clones and omits some. Among 150,000 to 200,000 clones listed, around 60% were seen once. CDR3 length: 15 residues. Germline V CDR1 and CDR2: SNHLY, FYNNEI. Trimming cost V 1 base and J 7 bases, with 13 bases left between them. This clone was picked up a small number of times. This chain joins TRBV2 and TRBJ2-2; no clear D gene. The source material was CD4+ T cells sorted from blood, sampled at week 0. The source of this sequence is a human donor with alopecia areata. CDR3 coding DNA: TGTGCCAGCAGTGAAGTAATGGGTTGGGGCGGGGAGCTGTTTTTT. This gives the protein CASSEVMGWGGELFF.